This T cell receptor beta chain was captured in a study of human T cells and chemical hapten exposure. Study summary: Alopecia areata, totalis or universalis affected patients who were mostly female.

This clonotype was seen ten or more times. CDR3 length equals 14 residues. The ends were cut back, 5 bases at V and 6 bases at J, with 11 bases in the middle. Germline CDR1 reads SEHNR; CDR2 reads FQNEAQ (reference sequence). Documented time point: pre-sensitization, week 0. The treatment denotes: therapeutic diphenylcyclopropenone sensitization with weekly scalp DPC. In TCRdb, the RACE reads were re-called with MiXCR into one record per CDR3 protein. In the table there are approximately 320,000 distinct CDR3 sequences, about 5% of which are singletons. The sequenced sample was whole blood, obtained in connection with sensitization to the hapten diphenylcyclopropenone (DPC). This chain links TRBV7-9 with TRBJ1-6, with D unclear. This sequence originates from a woman aged 18-29 years with alopecia areata. Some clones in this sample may be carry-over from other donors' samples. CDR3 sequence: CASSRIGGNSPLHF. The DNA for the CDR3 is TGTGCCAGCAGCCGGATCGGCGGTAATTCACCCCTCCACTTT.